A single T cell receptor beta chain is shown here with its context. TCRdb keeps only in-frame clones here, not all; method: immunoSEQ multiplex PCR. The table lists millions of clones, more than 90% of them singletons. The data were taken from a study of shared clonotypes between healthy human individuals. The length of the CDR3 is 16 residues. V lost 5 bases, J lost 0 bases, and 15 bases lay in between. Germline-derived CDR1 and CDR2 are MGHRA and YSYEKL. Sequenced material: naive CD4+ T cells sorted from blood. Indicated subset: CD45RA+ positively selected. The chain joins TRBV4-1 to TRBJ2-3; D gene ambiguous. The sequence was obtained from a man aged 18 to 35 in good health. This CDR3 is CASSSLSALSTDTQYF. CDR3 nucleotides: TGCGCCAGCAGCTCATTGAGCGCCCTTAGCACAGATACGCAGTATTTT.